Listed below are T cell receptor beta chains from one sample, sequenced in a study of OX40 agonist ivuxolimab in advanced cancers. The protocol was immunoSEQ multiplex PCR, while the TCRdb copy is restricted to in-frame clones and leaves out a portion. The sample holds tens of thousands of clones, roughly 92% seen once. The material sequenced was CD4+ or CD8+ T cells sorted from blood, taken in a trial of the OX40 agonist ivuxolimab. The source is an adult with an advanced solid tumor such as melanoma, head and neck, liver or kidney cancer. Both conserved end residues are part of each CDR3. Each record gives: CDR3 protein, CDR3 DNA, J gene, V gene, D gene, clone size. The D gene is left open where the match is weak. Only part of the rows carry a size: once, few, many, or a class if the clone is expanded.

CDR3aa: CASSRGENSIPGGYTF
CDR3nt: TGCGCCAGCAGCCGAGGGGAGAATTCTATACCCGGTGGCTACACCTTC
j_gene: TRBJ1-2
v_gene: TRBV4-1
d_gene: -
abundance: -

CDR3aa: CASSLGQGSYEQYF
CDR3nt: TGTGCCAGCAGCTTGGGACAGGGCTCCTACGAGCAGTACTTC
j_gene: TRBJ2-7
v_gene: TRBV5-1
d_gene: TRBD1
abundance: -

CDR3aa: CASGQTPATNEKLFF
CDR3nt: TGTGCTAGTGGCCAGACCCCAGCAACTAATGAAAAACTGTTTTTT
j_gene: TRBJ1-4
v_gene: TRBV12-5
d_gene: -
abundance: -

CDR3aa: CASSPTTGLYGYTF
CDR3nt: TGCGCCAGCAGCCCGACGACAGGGCTCTATGGCTACACCTTC
j_gene: TRBJ1-2
v_gene: TRBV4-1
d_gene: TRBD1
abundance: -

CDR3aa: CASSATGTSGGAKVFF
CDR3nt: TGTGCCAGCAGTGCTACCGGGACTAGCGGGGGAGCCAAGGTGTTCTTC
j_gene: TRBJ2-1
v_gene: TRBV6-4
d_gene: TRBD2
abundance: -

CDR3aa: CASSLTDAALSPLHF
CDR3nt: TGTGCCAGCAGCTTGACGGATGCTGCTTTATCACCCCTCCACTTT
j_gene: TRBJ1-6
v_gene: TRBV5-6
d_gene: -
abundance: -

CDR3aa: CASSLSGVPYNSPLHF
CDR3nt: TGTGCCAGCAGTTTATCAGGGGTACCGTATAATTCACCCCTCCACTTT
j_gene: TRBJ1-6
v_gene: TRBV27
d_gene: -
abundance: -

CDR3aa: CASSQDSGLYSNQPQHF
CDR3nt: TGCGCCAGCAGCCAAGATTCAGGGCTCTATAGCAATCAGCCCCAGCATTTT
j_gene: TRBJ1-5
v_gene: TRBV4-1
d_gene: -
abundance: -

CDR3aa: CASSLGGGPEIAFF
CDR3nt: TGTGCCAGCAGCTTAGGTGGGGGTCCGGAGATTGCTTTCTTT
j_gene: TRBJ1-1
v_gene: TRBV7-6
d_gene: -
abundance: -

CDR3aa: CASRMGQGFGANYGYTF
CDR3nt: TGTGCCAGCAGAATGGGACAGGGTTTTGGAGCTAACTATGGCTACACCTTC
j_gene: TRBJ1-2
v_gene: TRBV5-4
d_gene: TRBD1
abundance: -

CDR3aa: CASSLYGQETQYF
CDR3nt: TGTGCCAGCAGCTTGTACGGGCAAGAGACCCAGTACTTC
j_gene: TRBJ2-5
v_gene: TRBV11-3
d_gene: -
abundance: -

CDR3aa: CASSPITGGHEQYF
CDR3nt: TGTGCCAGCAGCCCAATAACAGGGGGGCACGAGCAGTACTTC
j_gene: TRBJ2-7
v_gene: TRBV7-9
d_gene: TRBD1
abundance: -

CDR3aa: CASSTGVVQETQYF
CDR3nt: TGTGCCAGCAGCACGGGAGTAGTCCAAGAGACCCAGTACTTC
j_gene: TRBJ2-5
v_gene: TRBV11-1
d_gene: -
abundance: -

CDR3aa: CASSEALLSWAYEQYF
CDR3nt: TGTGCCAGCAGTGAAGCGCTTTTGTCCTGGGCCTACGAGCAGTACTTC
j_gene: TRBJ2-7
v_gene: TRBV2
d_gene: -
abundance: -

CDR3aa: CASTPSPLSGGPNGELFF
CDR3nt: TGTGCCAGCACCCCTTCCCCGCTAAGCGGGGGGCCCAACGGGGAGCTGTTTTTT
j_gene: TRBJ2-2
v_gene: TRBV13
d_gene: TRBD2
abundance: -

CDR3aa: CASSVTVGYSGNTIYF
CDR3nt: TGTGCCAGCAGCGTAACGGTGGGGTACTCTGGAAACACCATATATTTT
j_gene: TRBJ1-3
v_gene: TRBV5-5
d_gene: -
abundance: -

CDR3aa: CASSWGPTYEQYF
CDR3nt: TGTGCCAGCAGTTGGGGGCCCACCTACGAGCAGTACTTC
j_gene: TRBJ2-7
v_gene: TRBV28
d_gene: -
abundance: -

CDR3aa: CSVQDRGGGYTF
CDR3nt: TGCAGCGTTCAGGACAGGGGCGGCGGCTACACCTTC
j_gene: TRBJ1-2
v_gene: TRBV29-1
d_gene: TRBD1
abundance: -

CDR3aa: CASSFVPGQGVDSPLHF
CDR3nt: TGTGCCAGCAGTTTTGTTCCTGGACAGGGTGTAGATTCACCCCTCCACTTT
j_gene: TRBJ1-6
v_gene: TRBV27
d_gene: TRBD1
abundance: -

CDR3aa: CASSRGGPNTGELFF
CDR3nt: TGTGCCAGCAGCCGCGGGGGGCCGAACACCGGGGAGCTGTTTTTT
j_gene: TRBJ2-2
v_gene: TRBV13
d_gene: TRBD2
abundance: few

CDR3aa: CASSPGTYDNEQFF
CDR3nt: TGTGCCAGCAGTCCCGGGACTTACGACAATGAGCAGTTCTTC
j_gene: TRBJ2-1
v_gene: TRBV27
d_gene: -
abundance: -

CDR3aa: CASSADPQSSGNTIYF
CDR3nt: TGCGCCAGCAGCGCGGACCCCCAGAGCTCTGGAAACACCATATATTTT
j_gene: TRBJ1-3
v_gene: TRBV5-1
d_gene: -
abundance: -

CDR3aa: CASSLTPGDEKLFF
CDR3nt: TGTGCCAGCAGTCTTACCCCCGGCGATGAAAAACTGTTTTTT
j_gene: TRBJ1-4
v_gene: TRBV11-1
d_gene: -
abundance: -

CDR3aa: CASRGDGPEKLFF
CDR3nt: TGTGCCAGCAGGGGGGACGGTCCTGAAAAACTGTTTTTT
j_gene: TRBJ1-4
v_gene: TRBV2
d_gene: -
abundance: -

CDR3aa: CASSDTSGGVGEQFF
CDR3nt: TGTGCCAGCAGTGATACTAGCGGGGGGGTTGGTGAGCAGTTCTTC
j_gene: TRBJ2-1
v_gene: TRBV2
d_gene: TRBD2
abundance: -

CDR3aa: CASSHRESDTEAFF
CDR3nt: TGTGCCAGCAGCCACAGGGAATCGGACACTGAAGCTTTCTTT
j_gene: TRBJ1-1
v_gene: TRBV6-1
d_gene: -
abundance: -

CDR3aa: CASSLAGGTTDTQYF
CDR3nt: TGTGCCAGCAGCTTGGCGGGGGGGACCACAGATACGCAGTATTTT
j_gene: TRBJ2-3
v_gene: TRBV5-6
d_gene: TRBD2
abundance: -

CDR3aa: CASSITPNTGELFF
CDR3nt: TGTGCCAGTAGTATAACCCCGAACACCGGGGAGCTGTTTTTT
j_gene: TRBJ2-2
v_gene: TRBV19
d_gene: -
abundance: -

CDR3aa: CASSLTGEAFF
CDR3nt: TGTGCCAGCAGCCTGACAGGTGAAGCTTTCTTT
j_gene: TRBJ1-1
v_gene: TRBV11-2
d_gene: -
abundance: -

CDR3aa: CASSLSGGSTDTQYF
CDR3nt: TGTGCCAGCAGCCTTAGCGGGGGCAGCACAGATACGCAGTATTTT
j_gene: TRBJ2-3
v_gene: TRBV5-4
d_gene: TRBD2
abundance: -

CDR3aa: CASSLATWELFF
CDR3nt: TGTGCCAGCAGCTTAGCCACATGGGAGCTGTTTTTT
j_gene: TRBJ2-2
v_gene: TRBV7-6
d_gene: -
abundance: few

CDR3aa: CASSLMGVQETQYF
CDR3nt: TGTGCCAGCAGTTTAATGGGAGTTCAAGAGACCCAGTACTTC
j_gene: TRBJ2-5
v_gene: TRBV27
d_gene: -
abundance: -

CDR3aa: CASSLPRYNEQFF
CDR3nt: TGCGCCAGCAGCTTGCCCAGATACAATGAGCAGTTCTTC
j_gene: TRBJ2-1
v_gene: TRBV5-1
d_gene: -
abundance: once

CDR3aa: CASSQREGLAGGISTDTQYF
CDR3nt: TGCGCCAGCAGCCAAAGGGAGGGACTAGCGGGGGGGATTAGCACAGATACGCAGTATTTT
j_gene: TRBJ2-3
v_gene: TRBV4-1
d_gene: TRBD2
abundance: -

CDR3aa: CASSLVQGTYNEQFF
CDR3nt: TGTGCCAGCAGTTTGGTACAGGGAACCTACAATGAGCAGTTCTTC
j_gene: TRBJ2-1
v_gene: TRBV28
d_gene: -
abundance: -

CDR3aa: CASSLVGHYYEQYF
CDR3nt: TGTGCCAGCAGCTTAGTAGGTCATTACTACGAGCAGTACTTC
j_gene: TRBJ2-7
v_gene: TRBV7-9
d_gene: -
abundance: once

CDR3aa: CASSYAGNYGYTF
CDR3nt: TGTGCCAGCAGTTACGCGGGGAACTATGGCTACACCTTC
j_gene: TRBJ1-2
v_gene: TRBV6-5
d_gene: -
abundance: -

CDR3aa: CASSPGTAASYEQYF
CDR3nt: TGTGCCAGCAGCCCAGGGACTGCAGCCTCCTACGAGCAGTACTTC
j_gene: TRBJ2-7
v_gene: TRBV11-2
d_gene: -
abundance: once

CDR3aa: CASSPTGVTNTGELFF
CDR3nt: TGTGCCAGCAGCCCCACAGGGGTCACCAACACCGGGGAGCTGTTTTTT
j_gene: TRBJ2-2
v_gene: TRBV27
d_gene: TRBD1
abundance: -

CDR3aa: CASSWDRGNEQFF
CDR3nt: TGTGCCAGCAGCTGGGACAGGGGAAATGAGCAGTTCTTC
j_gene: TRBJ2-1
v_gene: TRBV5-6
d_gene: TRBD1
abundance: -

CDR3aa: CASSFGGEAFF
CDR3nt: TGTGCCAGCAGCTTTGGGGGGGAAGCTTTCTTT
j_gene: TRBJ1-1
v_gene: TRBV5-6
d_gene: -
abundance: -

CDR3aa: CASSQSQEKLFF
CDR3nt: TGTGCCAGCAGCCAATCTCAGGAAAAACTGTTTTTT
j_gene: TRBJ1-4
v_gene: TRBV16
d_gene: -
abundance: -

CDR3aa: CASSVARQGASYNEQFF
CDR3nt: TGTGCCAGCAGCGTAGCTCGGCAGGGGGCCTCCTACAATGAGCAGTTCTTC
j_gene: TRBJ2-1
v_gene: TRBV9
d_gene: TRBD1
abundance: -

CDR3aa: CASSQVLVADQPQHF
CDR3nt: TGCGCCAGCAGCCAAGTCCTCGTTGCCGATCAGCCCCAGCATTTT
j_gene: TRBJ1-5
v_gene: TRBV4-1
d_gene: -
abundance: once

CDR3aa: CASSYRDGTYEQYF
CDR3nt: TGTGCCAGCAGTTACCGGGACGGTACCTACGAGCAGTACTTC
j_gene: TRBJ2-7
v_gene: TRBV7-9
d_gene: -
abundance: -

CDR3aa: CASSSSSYEQYF
CDR3nt: TGCGCCAGCAGCTCGAGCTCCTACGAGCAGTACTTC
j_gene: TRBJ2-7
v_gene: TRBV5-1
d_gene: -
abundance: -

CDR3aa: CSVEEGTEKLFF
CDR3nt: TGCAGCGTTGAAGAGGGGACCGAAAAACTGTTTTTT
j_gene: TRBJ1-4
v_gene: TRBV29-1
d_gene: -
abundance: -

CDR3aa: CASSLALGYEQYF
CDR3nt: TGCGCCAGCAGCTTGGCCTTGGGTTACGAGCAGTACTTC
j_gene: TRBJ2-7
v_gene: TRBV5-1
d_gene: -
abundance: -

CDR3aa: CASNPGLLLYNEQFF
CDR3nt: TGTGCCAGCAATCCGGGACTCCTACTCTACAATGAGCAGTTCTTC
j_gene: TRBJ2-1
v_gene: TRBV6-1
d_gene: -
abundance: once

CDR3aa: CASSLSTGIQPQHF
CDR3nt: TGTGCCAGCAGTTTATCCACAGGGATTCAGCCCCAGCATTTT
j_gene: TRBJ1-5
v_gene: TRBV27
d_gene: -
abundance: few

CDR3aa: CASSLSGTNIQYF
CDR3nt: TGTGCCAGCAGTCTAAGCGGTACAAACATTCAGTACTTC
j_gene: TRBJ2-4
v_gene: TRBV27
d_gene: -
abundance: -

CDR3aa: CAWEPGQGDQPQHF
CDR3nt: TGTGCCTGGGAACCGGGACAGGGGGACCAGCCCCAGCATTTT
j_gene: TRBJ1-5
v_gene: TRBV30
d_gene: TRBD1
abundance: -

CDR3aa: CASSGRTSGDLETQYF
CDR3nt: TGTGCCAGCAGCGGGCGGACTAGCGGGGACCTGGAGACCCAGTACTTC
j_gene: TRBJ2-5
v_gene: TRBV4-2
d_gene: TRBD2
abundance: large

CDR3aa: CASSVAGTGYFTDTQYF
CDR3nt: TGTGCCAGCAGCGTAGCGGGGACAGGGTACTTCACAGATACGCAGTATTTT
j_gene: TRBJ2-3
v_gene: TRBV9
d_gene: TRBD1
abundance: -

CDR3aa: CAISEGDGTSRQFF
CDR3nt: TGTGCCATCAGTGAGGGGGACGGGACCTCACGGCAGTTCTTC
j_gene: TRBJ2-1
v_gene: TRBV10-3
d_gene: -
abundance: -

CDR3aa: CASSPPRTPYEQYF
CDR3nt: TGTGCCAGCAGCCCCCCGCGGACCCCCTACGAGCAGTACTTC
j_gene: TRBJ2-7
v_gene: TRBV7-9
d_gene: -
abundance: -

CDR3aa: CASSRGEGEKLFF
CDR3nt: TGTGCCAGCAGTCGGGGTGAGGGAGAAAAACTGTTTTTT
j_gene: TRBJ1-4
v_gene: TRBV6-6
d_gene: -
abundance: -